A single sample gave rise to the 3 T cell receptor beta chains below, sequenced in a study of T cells after yellow fever vaccination (dated by TCRdb to between 2019 and 2020). To prepare the library, 5' RACE was applied. These reads were obtained on an Illumina HiSeq 2500. TCRdb ran its own pipeline on the public reads, namely fastp trimming at Q25 and MiXCR clone calling, and kept in-frame beta chains. One record per CDR3 amino acid sequence lists the most common genes and DNA. The sample has about 220,000 distinct CDR3 sequences on record, 6% to 8% of them singletons. The ten largest clones add up to 1% to 1.2% of the sample. In the paper's terms, the treatment or condition label means: live attenuated yellow fever vaccine strain. The input for sequencing was CD4+ T cells sorted from PBMCs, taken on the day of the yellow fever booster vaccination. The receptors derive from a man younger than 45 who received the YFV17D yellow fever vaccine.

The table lists this clonotype with many counts. This chain joins TRBV29-1 and TRBJ1-4; no clear D. Trimming took 3 bases from V and 7 from J, leaving 15 bases between them. The germline V gene has CDR1 SQVTM and CDR2 ANQGSEA. The CDR3 is 14 residues long. CDR3 sequence (DNA): TGCAGCGTTGAGGTCAGGTCCCTAGGTGAAAAACTGTTTTTT. Translating gives CSVEVRSLGEKLFF.

This clonotype was found a few times. The chain carries TRBV10-3 and TRBJ2-7; 12 bases are a match to TRBD2. With V trimmed by 0 bases and J by 5 bases, 5 bases remained unmatched. Germline CDR1 ENHRY, CDR2 SYGVKD. The CDR3 is 16 residues long. CDR3 DNA sequence: TGTGCCATCAGTGAGTCTCCTAGCGGGAGGGTGGACGAGCAGTACTTC. As protein: CAISESPSGRVDEQYF.

This clonotype was detected only a few times. The chain joins TRBV19 to TRBJ1-1, with D possibly being TRBD1 (5 bases). Germline CDR1 LNHDA, CDR2 SQIVND (reference sequence). The CDR3 loop spans 14 amino acids. The germline V and J ends were trimmed by 5 bases and 4 bases, with 14 bases remaining between them. The CDR3 is CASSRPGVSTEAFF. The CDR3 nucleotides read TGTGCCAGTAGTCGTCCGGGGGTAAGCACTGAAGCTTTCTTT.